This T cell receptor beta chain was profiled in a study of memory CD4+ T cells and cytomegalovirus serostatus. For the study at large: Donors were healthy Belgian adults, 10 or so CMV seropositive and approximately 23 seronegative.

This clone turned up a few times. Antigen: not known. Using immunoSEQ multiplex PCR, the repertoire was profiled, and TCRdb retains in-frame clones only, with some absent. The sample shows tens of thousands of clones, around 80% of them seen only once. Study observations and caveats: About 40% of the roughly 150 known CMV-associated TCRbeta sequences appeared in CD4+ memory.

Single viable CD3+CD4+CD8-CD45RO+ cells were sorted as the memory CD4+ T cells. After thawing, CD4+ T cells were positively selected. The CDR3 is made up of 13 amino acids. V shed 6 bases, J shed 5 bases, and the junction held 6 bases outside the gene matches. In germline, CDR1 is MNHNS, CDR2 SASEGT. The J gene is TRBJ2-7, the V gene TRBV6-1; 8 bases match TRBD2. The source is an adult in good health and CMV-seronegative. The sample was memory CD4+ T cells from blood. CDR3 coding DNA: TGTGCCAGCAGGGACGGGAGGGGAGACGAGCAGTACTTC. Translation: CASRDGRGDEQYF.